These T cell receptor beta chains were read from a single sample in a study of blood T cell repertoires in COVID-19. Some clones are missing from TCRdb's copy, which holds only in-frame ones; the method was immunoSEQ multiplex PCR. The data contain a few hundred thousand clones, roughly nine tenths of them singletons. The sample consisted of PBMCs or T cells enriched from blood (not recorded which). Receptors originate from a human donor in a cohort exposed to, infected with or recovered from COVID-19 (not recorded which). The donor label of this sample is uncertain. CDR3s include the opening cysteine and the closing phenylalanine or tryptophan. D genes are given only for firm matches. Expanded clones get a size class; other rows say once, few or many, or leave the size out.

.,TRBD1,TRBJ1-1,TRBV9,CASSVTGGMNTEAFF,TGTGCCAGCAGCGTTACAGGGGGCATGAACACTGAAGCTTTCTTT
.,.,TRBJ1-3,TRBV3-1/TRBV3-2,CASSQLWEEISGNTIYF,TGTGCCAGCAGCCAACTCTGGGAGGAGATCTCTGGAAACACCATATATTTT
.,TRBD1,TRBJ1-1,TRBV19,CASSIGDRVGTEAFF,TGTGCCAGTAGTATAGGGGACAGGGTTGGGACTGAAGCTTTCTTT
.,TRBD2,TRBJ2-3,TRBV6-4,CASKMAAGDTDTQYF,TGTGCCAGCAAGATGGCAGCGGGGGACACAGATACGCAGTATTTT
few,TRBD2,TRBJ2-7,TRBV7-8,CASSAGLAGIYEQYF,TGTGCCAGCAGCGCCGGACTAGCGGGGATCTACGAGCAGTACTTC
.,.,TRBJ1-1,TRBV27,CASSARWNTEAFF,TGTGCCAGCAGTGCTAGGTGGAACACTGAAGCTTTCTTT
.,.,TRBJ2-5,TRBV24-1,CATSDSVLEETQYF,TGTGCCACCAGTGATTCGGTGTTGGAAGAGACCCAGTACTTC
few,TRBD1,TRBJ1-5,TRBV29-1,CSVEESSTGNLNQPQHF,TGCAGCGTTGAAGAATCGTCGACAGGGAACCTTAATCAGCCCCAGCATTTT
.,.,TRBJ2-2,TRBV7-9,CASSQGAAAAGELFF,TGTGCCAGCAGCCAAGGAGCGGCGGCGGCCGGGGAGCTGTTTTTT
.,TRBD2,TRBJ2-7,TRBV7-2,CASIPTSGSYEQYF,TGTGCCAGCATCCCGACTAGCGGCTCCTACGAGCAGTACTTC
.,TRBD1,TRBJ1-2,TRBV4-3,CASSQGTGGNYGYTF,TGCGCCAGCAGCCAAGGGACAGGGGGTAACTATGGCTACACCTTC
once,TRBD2,TRBJ2-3,TRBV11-1,CASSQVGGGADTQYF,TGTGCCAGCAGCCAAGTGGGCGGGGGGGCGGATACGCAGTATTTT
.,.,TRBJ2-7,TRBV6-5,CATQTSGGLTYEQYF,TGTGCCACTCAGACGAGCGGCGGACTAACCTACGAGCAGTACTTC